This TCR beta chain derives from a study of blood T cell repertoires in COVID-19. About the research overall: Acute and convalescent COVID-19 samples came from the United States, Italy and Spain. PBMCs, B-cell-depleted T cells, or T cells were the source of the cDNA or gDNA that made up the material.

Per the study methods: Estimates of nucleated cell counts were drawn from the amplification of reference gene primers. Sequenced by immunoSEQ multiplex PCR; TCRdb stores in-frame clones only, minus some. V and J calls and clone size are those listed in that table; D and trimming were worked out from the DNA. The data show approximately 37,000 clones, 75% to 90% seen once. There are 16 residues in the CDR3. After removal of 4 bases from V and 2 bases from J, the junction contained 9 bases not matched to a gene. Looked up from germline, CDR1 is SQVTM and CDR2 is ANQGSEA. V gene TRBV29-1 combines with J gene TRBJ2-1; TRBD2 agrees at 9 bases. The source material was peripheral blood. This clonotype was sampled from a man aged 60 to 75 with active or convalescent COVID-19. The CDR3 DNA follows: TGCAGCGTTGTGGGGCGGGAGGGCCTCACCTACAATGAGCAGTTCTTC. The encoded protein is CSVVGREGLTYNEQFF.